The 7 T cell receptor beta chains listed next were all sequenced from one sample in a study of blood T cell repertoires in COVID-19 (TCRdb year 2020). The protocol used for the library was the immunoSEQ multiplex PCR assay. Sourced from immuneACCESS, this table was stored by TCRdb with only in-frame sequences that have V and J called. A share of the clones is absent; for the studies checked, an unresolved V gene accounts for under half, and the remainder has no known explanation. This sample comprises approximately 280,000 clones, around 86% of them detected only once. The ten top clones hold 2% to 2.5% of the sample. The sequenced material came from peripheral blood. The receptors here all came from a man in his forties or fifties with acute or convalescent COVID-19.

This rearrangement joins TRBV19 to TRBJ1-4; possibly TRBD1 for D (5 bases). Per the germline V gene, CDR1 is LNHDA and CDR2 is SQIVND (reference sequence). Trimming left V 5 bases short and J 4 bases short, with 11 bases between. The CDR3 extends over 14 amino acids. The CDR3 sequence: CASSPGNINEKLFF. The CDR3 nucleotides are TGTGCCAGTAGTCCAGGGAACATTAATGAAAAACTGTTTTTT.

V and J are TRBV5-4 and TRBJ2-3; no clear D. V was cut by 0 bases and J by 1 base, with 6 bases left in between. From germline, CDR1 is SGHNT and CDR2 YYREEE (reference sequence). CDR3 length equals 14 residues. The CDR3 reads CASSLVSGTDTQYF. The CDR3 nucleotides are TGTGCCAGCAGCTTGGTATCCGGCACAGATACGCAGTATTTT.

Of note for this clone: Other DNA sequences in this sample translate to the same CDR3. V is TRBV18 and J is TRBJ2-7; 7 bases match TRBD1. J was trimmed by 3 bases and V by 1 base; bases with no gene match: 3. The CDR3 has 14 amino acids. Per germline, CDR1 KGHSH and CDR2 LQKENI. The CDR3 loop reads CASSPRDSSYEQYF. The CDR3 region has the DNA TGTGCCAGCTCACCACGGGACAGTAGCTACGAGCAGTACTTC.

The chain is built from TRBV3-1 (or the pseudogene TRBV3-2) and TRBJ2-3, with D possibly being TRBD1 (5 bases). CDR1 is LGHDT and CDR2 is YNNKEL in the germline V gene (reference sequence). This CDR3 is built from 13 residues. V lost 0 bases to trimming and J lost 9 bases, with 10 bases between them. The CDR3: CASSQERGSTQYF. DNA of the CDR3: TGTGCCAGCAGCCAAGAAAGGGGCAGCACGCAGTATTTT.

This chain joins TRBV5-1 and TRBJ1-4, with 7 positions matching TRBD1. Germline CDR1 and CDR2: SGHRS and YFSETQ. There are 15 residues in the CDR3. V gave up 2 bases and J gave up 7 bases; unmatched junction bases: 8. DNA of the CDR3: TGCGCCAGCAGCTTAGTGGCAGGGGGGAGTGAAAAACTGTTTTTT. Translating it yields CASSLVAGGSEKLFF.

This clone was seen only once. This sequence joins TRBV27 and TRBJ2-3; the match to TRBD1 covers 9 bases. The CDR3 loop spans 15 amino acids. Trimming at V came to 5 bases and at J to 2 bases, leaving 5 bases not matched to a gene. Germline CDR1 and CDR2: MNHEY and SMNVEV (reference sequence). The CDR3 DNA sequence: TGTGCCAGCAGTGGACAGGGGACCATCACAGATACGCAGTATTTT. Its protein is CASSGQGTITDTQYF.

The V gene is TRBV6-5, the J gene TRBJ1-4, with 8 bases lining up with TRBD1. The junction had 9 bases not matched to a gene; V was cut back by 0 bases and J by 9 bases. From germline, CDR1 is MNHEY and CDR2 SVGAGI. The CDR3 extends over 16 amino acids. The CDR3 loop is CASSYSQGAQVKKLFF. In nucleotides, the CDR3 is TGTGCCAGCAGTTACTCCCAGGGGGCGCAGGTTAAAAAACTGTTTTTT.